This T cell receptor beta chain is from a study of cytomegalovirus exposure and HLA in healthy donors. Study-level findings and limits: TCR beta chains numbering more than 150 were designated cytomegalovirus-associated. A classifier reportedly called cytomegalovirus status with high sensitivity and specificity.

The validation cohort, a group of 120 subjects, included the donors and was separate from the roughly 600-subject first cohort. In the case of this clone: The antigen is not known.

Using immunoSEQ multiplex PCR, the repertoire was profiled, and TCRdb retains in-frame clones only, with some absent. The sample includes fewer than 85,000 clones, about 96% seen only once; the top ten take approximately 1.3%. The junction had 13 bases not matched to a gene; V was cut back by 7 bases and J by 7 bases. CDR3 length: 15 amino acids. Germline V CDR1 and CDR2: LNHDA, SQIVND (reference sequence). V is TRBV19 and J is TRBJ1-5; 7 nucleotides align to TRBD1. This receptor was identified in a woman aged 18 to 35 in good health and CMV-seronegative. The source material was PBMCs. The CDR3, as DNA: TGTGCCAGTAACCCCCCGGACAGGATGGAGCAGCCCCAGCATTTT. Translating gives CASNPPDRMEQPQHF.